A single sample gave rise to the 17 T cell receptor beta chains below, sequenced in a study of cytomegalovirus exposure and HLA in healthy donors. It was with 60 Vbeta and 13 Jbeta primers that the PCR ran. This table comes from immunoSEQ multiplex PCR, and its TCRdb copy is limited to in-frame clones, with some not included. The sample lists approximately 90,000 clones; around 77% were seen once. The sample was PBMCs. The origin of the receptors is a man aged 25-40 years in good health and CMV-seronegative.

This clone was seen more than once but under ten times. The chain couples TRBV10-3 to TRBJ2-3; TRBD1 agrees at 8 bases. This CDR3 is 15 amino acids long. Germline V lookup: CDR1 ENHRY, CDR2 SYGVKD. The V segment lost 6 bases and the J segment 4 bases; nucleotides outside the gene matches: 9. CDR3 bases: TGTGCCATCAGGAAGACAGGGGAAGGTTCAGATACGCAGTATTTT. It is translated as CAIRKTGEGSDTQYF.

V is TRBV15 and J is TRBJ2-1; 12 positions match TRBD2. The CDR3 extends over 17 amino acids. V shed 3 bases and J 8 bases; nucleotides not matched to a gene: 11. CDR1 is LNHNV and CDR2 is YYDKDF in the germline V gene (reference sequence). The CDR3 nucleotides read TGTGCCACCAGCAGGAGACAACTAGCGGGAGGCCTGGATGAGCAGTTCTTC. It encodes CATSRRQLAGGLDEQFF.

In regard to this clone: Other DNA sequences in the same sample also yield this CDR3. CDR3 sequence reads: CASSLGAETSTDTQYF. CDR3 coding DNA: TGTGCCAGCAGCTTGGGCGCGGAAACTAGCACAGATACGCAGTATTTT. The rearrangement links TRBV5-4 to TRBJ2-3; D call uncertain. Germline loops: CDR1 SGHNT, CDR2 YYREEE (reference sequence). This CDR3 comprises 16 residues. V was clipped by 0 bases and J by 0 bases, with 11 bases between them.

This clone was observed a few times. Other DNA sequences within the sample encode an identical CDR3. The V and J genes are TRBV5-1 and TRBJ1-2, with D possibly being TRBD1 (5 bases). The V end lost 2 bases, the J end lost 2 bases, and 10 bases lay between the germline ends. The CDR3 has 14 residues. CDR1 and CDR2 from the germline V gene are SGHRS and YFSETQ. CDR3 loop: CASSFGGTNYGYTF. CDR3 in DNA: TGCGCCAGCAGCTTTGGAGGGACCAACTATGGCTACACCTTC.

The chain combines TRBV15 with TRBJ2-1; D gene uncertain. This CDR3 has 14 amino acids. Germline CDR1 and CDR2: LNHNV and YYDKDF (reference sequence). V shed 0 bases and J shed 8 bases, with 11 bases lying between them. The CDR3 sequence is CATSRDGQVYEQFF. The CDR3 coding sequence is TGTGCCACCAGCAGAGATGGGCAGGTCTATGAGCAGTTCTTC.

The gene calls are TRBV10-2 and TRBJ2-7; TRBD1 is a possible D gene (5 bases). This CDR3 region has 15 residues. The germline V gene has CDR1 WSHSY and CDR2 SAAADI. V was trimmed by 3 bases and J by 3 bases, leaving 15 bases between them. The CDR3 coding sequence is TGCGCCAGCAGTGACGCCAGGGATGGGATCTACGAGCAGTACTTC. Its translation: CASSDARDGIYEQYF.

The chain recombines TRBV11-2 with TRBJ1-6, with D tentatively TRBD1 (5 bases). CDR1 SGHAT and CDR2 FQNNGV come from the germline V gene. The CDR3 covers 12 residues. The V end lost 3 bases, the J end lost 11 bases, and 8 bases lay between the germline ends. CDR3 loop: CASSLAGPPLHF. CDR3 DNA: TGTGCCAGCAGCTTGGCAGGGCCACCCCTCCACTTT.

V and J are TRBV27 and TRBJ1-5; 8 nucleotides line up with TRBD1. Unmatched junction bases numbered 12, after V lost 3 bases and J lost 2 bases. CDR3 size: 18 residues. Germline CDR1 and CDR2: MNHEY and SMNVEV (reference sequence). In DNA form, the CDR3 reads TGTGCCAGCAGTTTTTGGCCCACCACGACAGGGGGCAATCAGCCCCAGCATTTT. Translation: CASSFWPTTTGGNQPQHF.

The chain has TRBV7-9 and TRBJ2-1, with 11 bases fitting TRBD2. Trimming removed 5 bases from V and 3 bases from J; junction bases left unmatched: 3. Germline CDR1 and CDR2: SEHNR and FQNEAQ (reference sequence). This CDR3 has 15 amino acids. Here the CDR3 DNA reads TGTGCCAGCAGCACAACTAGCGGGGGCTACAATGAGCAGTTCTTC. It codes for CASSTTSGGYNEQFF.

The chain is built from TRBV16 and TRBJ1-2; D uncertain. The V end was cut by 4 bases, the J end by 7 bases, with 19 bases between. CDR3 size: 15 residues. From germline, CDR1 is KGHSY and CDR2 FQNENV. The CDR3 loop reads CASSPSSEGASGYTF. The CDR3 region has the DNA TGTGCCAGCAGCCCTTCGAGCGAGGGAGCCTCTGGCTACACCTTC.

V gene TRBV30 combines with J gene TRBJ1-2; the D gene is possibly TRBD1 (5 bases). Germline V gene lookup returns CDR1 GTSNPN and CDR2 SVGIG (reference sequence). This CDR3 comprises 12 residues. V lost 0 bases and J 5 bases, leaving 7 bases between the germline ends. The DNA of the CDR3 is TGTGCCTGGAGTGTAACAGGTTATGGCTACACCTTC. Amino acids: CAWSVTGYGYTF. Filled out from reference TRBV30 and TRBJ1-2, the complete variable domain reads SQTIHQWPATLVQPVGSPLSLECTVEGTSNPNLYWYRQAAGRGLQLLFYSVGIGQISSEVPQNLSASRPQDRQFILSSKKLLLSDSGFYLCAWSVTGYGYTFGSGTRLTVV.

The chain couples TRBV6-1 to TRBJ1-2; no reliable D call. This CDR3 is built from 15 residues. Germline V gene lookup returns CDR1 MNHNS and CDR2 SASEGT. V was cut by 1 base and J by 8 bases, with 17 bases left in between. The CDR3 region is CASSEGLSGPGGYTF. CDR3 in DNA: TGTGCCAGCAGTGAAGGTCTCAGTGGACCGGGGGGCTACACCTTC.

The J gene is TRBJ2-7, the V gene TRBV5-1, with a possible D match to TRBD1 (6 bases). V lost 1 base to trimming and J lost 6 bases, with 14 bases between them. Germline CDR1 and CDR2: SGHRS and YFSETQ. The length of the CDR3 is 14 residues. CDR3 residues: CASSLLRGSREQYF. In nucleotides, the CDR3 is TGCGCCAGCAGCTTGCTTAGGGGGAGTCGCGAGCAGTACTTC.

This chain links TRBV2 with TRBJ2-1, with 7 bases lining up with TRBD2. The V segment lost 4 bases and the J segment 5 bases; nucleotides outside the gene matches: 14. From germline, CDR1 is SNHLY and CDR2 FYNNEI. The CDR3 is 17 residues long. DNA of the CDR3: TGTGCCAGCAGTGGTAGAAATTCGGGGGGATGGGACAATGAGCAGTTCTTC. Its translation: CASSGRNSGGWDNEQFF. Using reference TRBV2 and TRBJ2-1 for the parts outside the CDR3, the full variable domain is EPEVTQTPSHQVTQMGQEVILRCVPISNHLYFYWYRQILGQKVEFLVSFYNNEISEKSEIFDDQFSVERPDGSNFTLKIRSTKLEDSAMYFCASSGRNSGGWDNEQFFGPGTRLTVL.

J is TRBJ1-6 and V is TRBV9, with 12 bases fitting TRBD1. Trimming took 3 bases from V and 7 from J; bases not matched to a gene: 5. This CDR3 has 16 amino acids. Germline CDR1 and CDR2: SGDLS and YYNGEE. The CDR3 DNA reads as TGTGCCAGCAGCGGGGGACAGGGGGCGATGAATTCACCCCTCCACTTT. It encodes CASSGGQGAMNSPLHF. The full variable domain, its missing parts supplied by reference TRBV9 and TRBJ1-6, is DSGVTQTPKHLITATGQRVTLRCSPRSGDLSVYWYQQSLDQGLQFLIQYYNGEERAKGNILERFSAQQFPDLHSELNLSSLELGDSALYFCASSGGQGAMNSPLHFGNGTRLTVT.

Remarks on this clone: One junction end does not reproduce the germline sequence, and a read error may be involved. The chain carries TRBV6-1 and TRBJ1-4, with 10 bases that match TRBD1. Germline assignment: CDR1 MNHNS and CDR2 SASEGT. The CDR3 spans 14 residues. The CDR3 region has the DNA TGTGCCAGCAGTGGACAGGGGGCAGGGGAAAAACGGTTTTTT. It encodes CASSGQGAGEKRFF.

This clone was detected once. The chain links TRBV5-1 to TRBJ2-5; 12 bases line up with TRBD2. The CDR3 length is 16 residues. Per the germline V gene, CDR1 is SGHRS and CDR2 is YFSETQ. Trimming cost V 4 bases and J 1 base; bases outside gene matches: 5. Here the CDR3 reads CASSLILAGGQETQYF. CDR3 nucleotides: TGCGCCAGCAGCCTGATACTAGCGGGGGGCCAAGAGACCCAGTACTTC.